A single sample gave rise to the 17 T cell receptor beta chains below, sequenced in a study of T cells in Graves' hyperthyroidism and ophthalmopathy. TCR beta CDR3 region amplification was performed from RNA transcripts. In the first-round RT-PCR of the TCR CDR3, the HTBI primer set was used. TCRdb itself ran the multiplex PCR reads through MiXCR, one entry per CDR3 protein. The repertoire includes roughly 550,000 distinct CDR3 sequences, roughly 16% of them detected once, and approximately 30% sits in the top ten. Sequenced: blood. The receptors were sampled from a woman aged 25 to 39 with Graves' ophthalmopathy.

The chain has TRBV20-1 and TRBJ2-1, with TRBD1 identical over 8 bases. CDR1 and CDR2 (germline): DFQATT, SNEGSKA (reference sequence). V trimming: 5 bases; J trimming: 5 bases; junction bases outside the gene matches: 8. CDR3 length: 14 amino acids. Written as DNA, the CDR3 is TGCAGTGCTCTCCGGGACAGGAACAACAATGAGCAGTTCTTC. It encodes CSALRDRNNNEQFF.

As regards this clonotype: Mismatch with germline at one junction end may stem from a read error. The J gene is TRBJ1-6, the V gene TRBV2; TRBD1 aligns across 7 bases. In germline, CDR1 is SNHLY, CDR2 FYNNEI. This CDR3 is built from 14 residues. The DNA of the CDR3 is TGTGCCAGCAGGGCGACAGGGACCGGCTCACACCTCCACTTT. It encodes CASRATGTGSHLHF.

This clonotype was picked up one time. This chain uses TRBV28 with TRBJ2-7, with D possibly being TRBD2 (6 bases). CDR1 is MDHEN, CDR2 SYDVKM, per germline. V was cut by 1 base and J by 3 bases, with 13 bases left in between. The CDR3 length is 15 residues. Here the CDR3 reads CASSLSGMGGYEQYF. In DNA, the CDR3 is TGTGCCAGCAGTTTATCTGGAATGGGGGGCTACGAGCAGTACTTC.

In this sample, this clonotype turned up many times. This chain links TRBV20-1 with TRBJ2-5, with 10 bases that match TRBD2. The CDR3 has 16 residues. Germline V gene sequence: CDR1 DFQATT, CDR2 SNEGSKA (reference sequence). The V segment lost 2 bases and the J segment 7 bases; nucleotides outside the gene matches: 13. In nucleotides, the CDR3 is TGCAGTGCTAGACTAGCGGGAGCCCCCGGTTTAGGGACCCAGTACTTC. Its protein is CSARLAGAPGLGTQYF.

This clonotype was seen many times. The rearrangement joins TRBV6-1 to TRBJ2-5; the D gene is possibly TRBD2 (6 bases). V was cut by 10 bases and J by 1 base, with 19 bases left in between. This CDR3 has 15 residues. Germline V gene sequence: CDR1 MNHNS, CDR2 SASEGT. The CDR3 region is CAIQRSWRGQETQYF. The CDR3 DNA reads as TGTGCCATCCAGAGGTCGTGGAGGGGCCAAGAGACCCAGTACTTC.

There are many counts of this clonotype. This chain uses TRBV7-2 with TRBJ2-7, with no clear D. V lost 3 bases to trimming and J lost 7 bases, with 7 bases between them. CDR1 is SGHTA and CDR2 is FQGNSA in the germline V gene. The CDR3 covers 11 residues. Here the CDR3 DNA reads TGTGCCAGCAGCTTGGCATGGGAGCAGTACTTC. Its translation is CASSLAWEQYF.

This chain uses TRBV27 with TRBJ2-1; 16 bases agree with TRBD2. Germline trimming cut 6 bases from V and 6 bases from J; bases unmatched to any gene: 5. The CDR3 is made up of 16 amino acids. CDR1 and CDR2 from the germline V gene are MNHEY and SMNVEV (reference sequence). The CDR3 here is CASSQGTSGRVNEQFF. CDR3 bases: TGTGCCAGCAGCCAGGGGACTAGCGGGAGGGTCAATGAGCAGTTCTTC.

This clonotype was recorded at least ten times. V is TRBV7-2 and J is TRBJ1-2; 11 bases are shared with TRBD1. Germline values: CDR1 SGHTA, CDR2 FQGNSA. J was trimmed by 6 bases and V by 5 bases; bases with no gene match: 8. CDR3 length: 15 amino acids. CDR3 sequence: CASSLTDRGQNGYTF. In DNA form, the CDR3 reads TGTGCCAGCAGCCTTACGGACAGGGGGCAGAATGGCTACACCTTC.

The sample holds a few counts of this clonotype. CDR3 region: CAISESTSGTTSTDTQYF. CDR3 DNA sequence: TGTGCCATCAGTGAGTCGACTAGCGGGACCACTAGCACAGATACGCAGTATTTT. The chain has TRBV10-3 and TRBJ2-3, with 11 bases lining up with TRBD2. This CDR3 is 18 amino acids long. Germline trimming cut 0 bases from V and 0 bases from J; bases unmatched to any gene: 5. CDR1 and CDR2 (germline): ENHRY, SYGVKD.

This clonotype was observed at least ten times. J is TRBJ1-1 and V is TRBV3-1; tentatively, D is TRBD1 (6 bases). The CDR3 runs to 14 residues. Germline CDR1 reads LGHDT; CDR2 reads YNNKEL (reference sequence). V was pared by 4 bases and J by 1 base, with 10 bases between. The CDR3 nucleotides read TGTGCCAGCAGCCTCATCAGGGGGAACACTGAAGCTTTCTTT. The encoded protein is CASSLIRGNTEAFF.

This clonotype was recorded at least ten times. This sequence joins TRBV18 and TRBJ2-7, with 7 bases aligning to TRBD1. This CDR3 region has 14 residues. The germline V gene has CDR1 KGHSH and CDR2 LQKENI. The V and J ends lost 1 base and 7 bases, in that order; junction bases with no gene match: 7. The CDR3, as DNA: TGTGCCAGCTCACCACGGCAGGGGGTAGATGAGCAGTACTTC. This translates into CASSPRQGVDEQYF.

The table lists this clonotype with many counts. The chain employs TRBV3-1 and TRBJ2-2; the D call may be TRBD1 or TRBD2 (5 bases each). V was cut by 1 base and J by 6 bases, with 9 bases left in between. The CDR3 is made up of 14 amino acids. Germline V gene data show CDR1 as LGHDT and CDR2 as YNNKEL (reference sequence). The CDR3 nucleotides read TGTGCCAGCAGCCAAGCTCGGGGACCCGGGGAGCTGTTTTTT. It encodes CASSQARGPGELFF.

This clonotype was seen at least ten times. The chain combines TRBV10-3 with TRBJ2-2; D perhaps matches TRBD2 (5 bases). The V gene lost 8 bases and the J gene lost 1 base, with 11 bases spanning the gap. Germline CDR1 and CDR2: ENHRY and SYGVKD. The CDR3 consists of 14 residues. CDR3 nucleotide sequence: TGTGCCATCTCAGCCGGAGGGAACACCGGGGAGCTGTTTTTT. Residues: CAISAGGNTGELFF.

The table lists this clonotype with a few counts. The chain couples TRBV19 to TRBJ2-7, with 10 bases fitting TRBD2. The junction had 7 bases not matched to a gene; V was cut back by 5 bases and J by 3 bases. The CDR3 covers 15 residues. From germline, CDR1 is LNHDA and CDR2 SQIVND (reference sequence). This chain's CDR3 is CASSLAGVRSYEQYF. The CDR3 DNA is TGTGCCAGTAGTCTAGCGGGAGTAAGGAGCTACGAGCAGTACTTC. The complete variable domain, with remaining parts taken from reference TRBV19 and TRBJ2-7, reads DGGITQSPKYLFRKEGQNVTLSCEQNLNHDAMYWYRQDPGQGLRLIYYSQIVNDFQKGDIAEGYSVSREKKESFPLTVTSAQKNPTAFYLCASSLAGVRSYEQYFGPGTRLTVT.

This rearrangement joins TRBV7-3 to TRBJ2-6; D may be TRBD1 (5 bases). Trimming shortened V by 5 bases and J by 0 bases, and 11 bases separated the two germline ends. There are 16 residues in the CDR3. Germline loops: CDR1 SGHTA, CDR2 FQGTGA. CDR3 nucleotides: TGTGCCAGCAGCCTAAGACAGATCTCTGGGGCCAACGTCCTGACTTTC. It translates to CASSLRQISGANVLTF.

This clonotype was observed many times. The chain has TRBV20-1 and TRBJ2-3, with D perhaps TRBD2 (6 bases). The V gene lost 2 bases and the J gene lost 9 bases, with 12 bases spanning the gap. CDR1 DFQATT and CDR2 SNEGSKA come from the germline V gene (reference sequence). This CDR3 spans 12 amino acids. CDR3 coding DNA: TGCAGTGCTAGATGGACTAACCCAACGCAGTATTTT. Translated: CSARWTNPTQYF.

This clonotype appeared a few times. The chain employs TRBV20-1 and TRBJ1-5; D ambiguous. This CDR3 spans 13 amino acids. V shed 6 bases and J shed 1 base, with 10 bases lying between them. Germline V lookup: CDR1 DFQATT, CDR2 SNEGSKA (reference sequence). The CDR3 region has the DNA TGCAGTGCGAAGCCGGGGAGCAATCAGCCCCAGCATTTT. It translates to CSAKPGSNQPQHF.